One and the same sample provided the 22 T cell receptor beta chains below, sequenced in a study of shared clonotypes between healthy human individuals. Method: immunoSEQ multiplex PCR; TCRdb's copy keeps in-frame clones and lacks some. Of over 400,000 clones listed, roughly 95% are singletons. Sequenced sample: naive CD4+ T cells sorted from blood. Subset meaning: CD45RA+ positively selected. All receptors come from a woman aged 25 to 39 in good health.

The rearrangement links TRBV19 to TRBJ1-4; D possibly corresponds to TRBD1 (6 bases). Trimming removed 5 bases from V and 7 bases from J, with 17 bases in between. CDR3 length equals 15 residues. Germline loops: CDR1 LNHDA, CDR2 SQIVND (reference sequence). The CDR3 protein is CASSDGQPRGEKLFF. The CDR3 DNA sequence: TGTGCCAGTAGTGACGGACAGCCGCGGGGTGAAAAACTGTTTTTT.

The J gene is TRBJ2-1, the V gene TRBV11-3, with TRBD2 matching 8 bases. CDR1 is SGHNT and CDR2 is YENEEA in the germline V gene. The V segment lost 2 bases and the J segment 7 bases; nucleotides outside the gene matches: 10. CDR3 length: 16 amino acids. CDR3 region: CASSLYQGSGKNEQFF. The CDR3 coding sequence is TGTGCCAGCAGCTTATATCAGGGTAGCGGGAAGAATGAGCAGTTCTTC.

This clone was detected a few times. The chain has TRBV18 and TRBJ1-2; D is uncertain. V lost 3 bases, J lost 4 bases, and 12 bases lay in between. The CDR3 has 14 residues. Germline CDR1 KGHSH, CDR2 LQKENI. In DNA form, the CDR3 reads TGTGCCAGCTCACCTGAACAGCAGCTCTATGGCTACACCTTC. Translation gives CASSPEQQLYGYTF.

The chain uses TRBV7-9 and TRBJ1-2, with 9 bases that match TRBD1. This CDR3 spans 13 amino acids. CDR1 is SEHNR, CDR2 FQNEAQ, per germline (reference sequence). Unmatched junction bases numbered 6, after V lost 6 bases and J lost 7 bases. The CDR3 loop reads CASRKQGALGYTF. In DNA, the CDR3 is TGTGCCAGCAGAAAACAGGGGGCGCTTGGCTACACCTTC.

The chain combines TRBV14 with TRBJ2-2, with 7 bases that match TRBD2. CDR1 and CDR2 from the germline V gene are SGHDN and FVKESK. Germline trimming cut 4 bases from V and 4 bases from J; bases unmatched to any gene: 12. CDR3 length: 17 residues. The CDR3 spells CASSRASGAPSTGELFF. Written as DNA, the CDR3 is TGTGCCAGCAGCCGGGCTAGCGGAGCCCCGAGCACCGGGGAGCTGTTTTTT.

The V and J genes are TRBV5-1 and TRBJ2-1, with 8 bases lining up with TRBD2. This CDR3 comprises 15 residues. With 4 bases clipped from V and 2 bases from J, the junction kept 5 bases outside the gene matches. Germline V gene sequence: CDR1 SGHRS, CDR2 YFSETQ. The CDR3 is CASSMRGDPYNEQFF. The CDR3 coding sequence is TGCGCCAGCAGCATGCGGGGGGACCCCTACAATGAGCAGTTCTTC. The full variable domain, in which reference TRBV5-1 and TRBJ2-1 provide the parts outside the CDR3, is KAGVTQTPRYLIKTRGQQVTLSCSPISGHRSVSWYQQTPGQGLQFLFEYFSETQRNKGNFPGRFSGRQFSNSRSEMNVSTLELGDSALYLCASSMRGDPYNEQFFGPGTRLTVL.

Worth noting for this clone: In the same sample, other DNA sequences code for this CDR3. The V and J genes are TRBV6-4 and TRBJ1-1; D is undetermined. Germline lookup yields CDR1 MRHNA and CDR2 SNTAGT. V gave up 6 bases and J gave up 2 bases, with 10 bases separating them. CDR3 size: 13 residues. The CDR3 coding sequence is TGTGCCAGCAGCAGGACGGGTAACACTGAAGCTTTCTTT. It specifies CASSRTGNTEAFF.

V and J are TRBV9 and TRBJ1-1, with no clear D. V gave up 0 bases and J gave up 5 bases, with 8 bases separating them. Germline loops: CDR1 SGDLS, CDR2 YYNGEE. The CDR3 is made up of 13 amino acids. This CDR3 reads CASSVGWTTEAFF. CDR3 DNA sequence: TGTGCCAGCAGCGTAGGGTGGACTACTGAAGCTTTCTTT.

The genes are TRBV27 and TRBJ2-5; 12 bases are shared with TRBD2. From germline, CDR1 is MNHEY and CDR2 SMNVEV (reference sequence). This CDR3 contains 15 residues. The V and J ends lost 10 bases and 4 bases, in that order; junction bases with no gene match: 10. The CDR3 sequence: CATRQALAGGETQYF. In nucleotides, the CDR3 is TGTGCCACTCGCCAAGCACTAGCGGGGGGAGAGACCCAGTACTTC.

The rearrangement uses TRBV4-1 and TRBJ1-4; weak D call: TRBD1 (6 bases). The CDR3 loop spans 15 amino acids. V was pared by 0 bases and J by 7 bases, with 12 bases between. CDR1 MGHRA and CDR2 YSYEKL come from the germline V gene. CDR3 in amino acids: CASSQDQGGGEKLFF. In DNA, the CDR3 is TGCGCCAGCAGCCAAGATCAAGGGGGTGGTGAAAAACTGTTTTTT.

V is TRBV2 and J is TRBJ2-2; 8 bases agree with TRBD1. Germline-derived CDR1 and CDR2 are SNHLY and FYNNEI. The CDR3 has 14 residues. V was clipped by 8 bases and J by 4 bases; unmatched bases: 6. The CDR3 DNA reads as TGTGCCAGCTCCGGACAGGGAATCACCGGGGAGCTGTTTTTT. Translation: CASSGQGITGELFF.

This clone was seen just once. The chain combines TRBV7-2 with TRBJ2-1, with D possibly TRBD2 on 5 matching bases. The V and J ends lost 4 bases and 7 bases respectively, with 17 bases between them. There are 15 residues in the CDR3. Germline assignment: CDR1 SGHTA and CDR2 FQGNSA. CDR3 protein: CASSYASLLGNEQFF. The CDR3 region has the DNA TGTGCCAGCAGCTACGCTAGCTTATTGGGAAATGAGCAGTTCTTC.

This chain joins TRBV6-5 and TRBJ1-2, with 9 bases that match TRBD1. With 4 bases clipped from V and 5 bases from J, the junction kept 11 bases outside the gene matches. Germline lookup yields CDR1 MNHEY and CDR2 SVGAGI. The CDR3 consists of 16 residues. CDR3 protein: CASSSTGTGLTYGYTF. CDR3 DNA: TGTGCCAGCAGTTCAACCGGGACAGGGCTTACGTATGGCTACACCTTC.

This chain joins TRBV4-2 and TRBJ2-3, with D possibly matching TRBD2 (6 bases). Per germline, CDR1 LGHNA and CDR2 YNFKEQ. Trimming removed 3 bases from V and 4 bases from J, with 14 bases in between. CDR3 length equals 15 residues. For the CDR3, the DNA is TGTGCCAGCAGCCAGCGTAGCGGAGATGCAGATACGCAGTATTTT. Translating it yields CASSQRSGDADTQYF.

The chain uses TRBV6-6 and TRBJ2-7, with D maybe TRBD1 (6 bases). CDR3 length equals 13 residues. The V gene's germline CDR1 is MNHNY and CDR2 SVGAGI (reference sequence). V gave up 8 bases and J gave up 2 bases, with 13 bases separating them. This CDR3 reads CASGRDRTYEQYF. In DNA, the CDR3 is TGTGCCAGCGGGCGAGACAGGACCTACGAGCAGTACTTC.

The chain uses TRBV11-3 and TRBJ2-7, with 7 bases aligning to TRBD2. This CDR3 is built from 18 residues. Germline CDR1 reads SGHNT; CDR2 reads YENEEA. V lost 1 base to trimming and J lost 3 bases; unmatched junction nucleotides: 15. As DNA, the CDR3 is TGTGCCAGCAGCTTAGCTGCCTCGGGGGGAGCGGGATACTACGAGCAGTACTTC. It codes for CASSLAASGGAGYYEQYF.

This sequence joins TRBV7-8 and TRBJ2-7; maybe TRBD2 (7 bases). Trimming removed 5 bases from V and 0 bases from J, with 20 bases in between. Germline V CDR1 and CDR2: SGHVS, FQNEAQ. CDR3 length: 17 residues. CDR3: CASSPIGGAQNSYEQYF. DNA of the CDR3: TGTGCCAGCAGCCCAATTGGGGGGGCACAGAACTCCTACGAGCAGTACTTC. Full variable domain (missing parts from reference TRBV7-8 and TRBJ2-7): GAGVSQSPRYKVAKRGQDVALRCDPISGHVSLFWYQQALGQGPEFLTYFQNEAQLDKSGLPSDRFFAERPEGSVSTLKIQRTQQEDSAVYLCASSPIGGAQNSYEQYFGPGTRLTVT.

The V call is TRBV18, the J call TRBJ2-3; a weak D match, TRBD2 (6 bases). CDR1 is KGHSH, CDR2 LQKENI, per germline. The CDR3 totals 14 residues. The V and J ends lost 3 bases and 6 bases respectively, with 13 bases between them. CDR3 DNA: TGTGCCAGCTCACCGGGGACTTCCTACGATACGCAGTATTTT. Protein sequence: CASSPGTSYDTQYF.

The rearrangement uses TRBV18 and TRBJ2-2; 7 bases are shared with TRBD1. The V gene end was trimmed by 2 bases and the J gene end by 2 bases; junction bases not matched to a gene: 8. This CDR3 contains 17 residues. Germline V gene data show CDR1 as KGHSH and CDR2 as LQKENI. CDR3 nucleotide sequence: TGTGCCAGCTCACCATTTGAGGGGACAGTAAACACCGGGGAGCTGTTTTTT. This translates into CASSPFEGTVNTGELFF.

The chain uses TRBV7-2 and TRBJ1-1; D call uncertain. Trimming removed 5 bases at V and 2 bases at J, with 15 bases between. The CDR3 contains 15 residues. CDR1 SGHTA and CDR2 FQGNSA come from the germline V gene. The CDR3 nucleotides read TGTGCCAGCAGCCGTTATCAGGCCTCTAACACTGAAGCTTTCTTT. Residues: CASSRYQASNTEAFF. Full variable domain (outside the CDR3, taken from reference TRBV7-2 and TRBJ1-1): GAGVSQSPSNKVTEKGKDVELRCDPISGHTALYWYRQSLGQGLEFLIYFQGNSAPDKSGLPSDRFSAERTGGSVSTLTIQRTQQEDSAVYLCASSRYQASNTEAFFGQGTRLTVV.

This rearrangement joins TRBV5-6 to TRBJ1-1; the D gene is possibly TRBD1 (5 bases). Germline lookup yields CDR1 SGHDT and CDR2 YYEEEE. The CDR3 consists of 14 residues. The ends were cut back, 1 base at V and 3 bases at J, with 10 bases in the middle. CDR3 sequence (DNA): TGTGCCAGCAGCTTGACAGGCAGGTACACTGAAGCTTTCTTT. Its protein is CASSLTGRYTEAFF.

The V and J genes are TRBV4-1 and TRBJ1-2, with D tentatively TRBD1 (5 bases). The CDR3 has 16 amino acids. V lost 0 bases and J lost 8, with 19 bases in between. Looked up from germline, CDR1 is MGHRA and CDR2 is YSYEKL. Here the CDR3 DNA reads TGCGCCAGCAGCCAAGAAGGGGCAGGGTTGGAGATAGGCTACACCTTC. This sequence encodes CASSQEGAGLEIGYTF.